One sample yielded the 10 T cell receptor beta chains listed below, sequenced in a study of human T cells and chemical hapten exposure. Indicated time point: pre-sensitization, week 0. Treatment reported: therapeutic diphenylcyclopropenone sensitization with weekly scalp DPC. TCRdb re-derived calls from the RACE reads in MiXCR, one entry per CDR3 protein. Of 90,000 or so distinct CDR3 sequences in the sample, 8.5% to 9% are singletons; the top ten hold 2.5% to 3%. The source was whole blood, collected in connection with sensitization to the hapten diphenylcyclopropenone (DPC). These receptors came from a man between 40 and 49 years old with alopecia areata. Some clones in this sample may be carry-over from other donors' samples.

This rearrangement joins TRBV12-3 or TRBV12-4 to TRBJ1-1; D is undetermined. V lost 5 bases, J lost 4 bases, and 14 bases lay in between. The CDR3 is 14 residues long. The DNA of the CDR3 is TGTGCCAGCAGTCGCTCCGGGGTTAGCACTGAAGCTTTCTTT. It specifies CASSRSGVSTEAFF.

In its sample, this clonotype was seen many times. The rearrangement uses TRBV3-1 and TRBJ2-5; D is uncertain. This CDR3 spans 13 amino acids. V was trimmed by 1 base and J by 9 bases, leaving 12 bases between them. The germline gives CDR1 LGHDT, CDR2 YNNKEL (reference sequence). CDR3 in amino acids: CASSQVDRPSQYF. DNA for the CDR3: TGTGCCAGCAGCCAAGTCGACCGTCCCTCCCAGTACTTC.

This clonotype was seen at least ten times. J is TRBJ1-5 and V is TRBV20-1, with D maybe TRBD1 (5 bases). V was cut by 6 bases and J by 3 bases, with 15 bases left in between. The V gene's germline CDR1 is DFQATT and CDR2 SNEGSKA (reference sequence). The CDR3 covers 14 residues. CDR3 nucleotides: TGCAGTGCCCTTCCCCGGGGCGTCAATCAGCCCCAGCATTTT. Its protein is CSALPRGVNQPQHF.

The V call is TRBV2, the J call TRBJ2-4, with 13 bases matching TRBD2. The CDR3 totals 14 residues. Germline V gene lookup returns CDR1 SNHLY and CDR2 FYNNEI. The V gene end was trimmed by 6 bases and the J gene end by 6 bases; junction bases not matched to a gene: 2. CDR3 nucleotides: TGTGCCAGCAGGAGGACTAGCGGGGGAAACATTCAGTACTTC. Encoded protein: CASRRTSGGNIQYF.

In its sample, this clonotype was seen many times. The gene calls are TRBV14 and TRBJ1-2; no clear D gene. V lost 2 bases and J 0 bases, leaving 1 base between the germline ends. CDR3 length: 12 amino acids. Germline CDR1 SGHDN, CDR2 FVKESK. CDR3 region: CASSQTNYGYTF. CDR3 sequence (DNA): TGTGCCAGCAGCCAAACTAACTATGGCTACACCTTC.

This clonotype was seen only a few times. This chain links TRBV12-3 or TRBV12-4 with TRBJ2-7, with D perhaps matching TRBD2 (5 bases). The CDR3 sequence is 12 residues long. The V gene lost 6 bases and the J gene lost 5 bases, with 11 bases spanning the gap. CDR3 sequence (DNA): TGTGCCAGCAGCCGGGATCGACACGAGCAGTACGTC. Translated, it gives CASSRDRHEQYV.

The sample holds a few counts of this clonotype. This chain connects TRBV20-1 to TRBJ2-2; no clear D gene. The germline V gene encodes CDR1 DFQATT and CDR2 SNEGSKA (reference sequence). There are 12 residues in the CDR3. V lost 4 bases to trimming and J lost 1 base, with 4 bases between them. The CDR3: CSAMGNTGELFF. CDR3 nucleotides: TGCAGTGCTATGGGGAACACCGGGGAGCTGTTTTTT.

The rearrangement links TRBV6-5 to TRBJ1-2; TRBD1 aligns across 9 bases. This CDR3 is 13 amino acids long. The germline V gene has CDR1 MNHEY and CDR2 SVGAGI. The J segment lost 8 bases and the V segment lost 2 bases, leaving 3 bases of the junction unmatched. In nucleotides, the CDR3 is TGTGCCAGCAGTTACGGGGGACAGGGAGGCTACACCTTC. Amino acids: CASSYGGQGGYTF.

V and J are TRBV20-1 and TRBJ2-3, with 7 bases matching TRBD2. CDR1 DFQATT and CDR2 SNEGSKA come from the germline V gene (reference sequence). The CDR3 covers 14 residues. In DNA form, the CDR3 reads TGCAGCAAAAAAAGGGCGGGAGCATCAGATACGCAGTATTTT. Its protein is CSKKRAGASDTQYF.

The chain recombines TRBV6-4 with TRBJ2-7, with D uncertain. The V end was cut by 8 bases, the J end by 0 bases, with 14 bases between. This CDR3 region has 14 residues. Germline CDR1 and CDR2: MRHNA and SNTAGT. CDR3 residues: CASPIVNRSYEQYV. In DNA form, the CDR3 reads TGTGCCAGCCCCATAGTGAATCGCTCCTACGAGCAGTACGTC.